This entry features one TCR beta chain sequence. No antigen is known for it. These data are taken from a study of blood T cells in healthy people across ages. Regarding the study as a whole: Strong correlation linked observed beta diversity and percent naive T cells. Diversity was estimated from one million T cells, and these estimates were considered underestimates.

Per the germline V gene, CDR1 is LGHDT and CDR2 is YNNKEL (reference sequence). The CDR3 consists of 20 residues. Trimming removed 3 bases from V and 0 bases from J; junction bases left unmatched: 14. Next came a second PCR, run for about 7 to 12 cycles, which used a sample-barcoded 5' primer along with a J-beta primer mix. TCRdb re-analysed the 5' RACE reads in MiXCR, keeping a single row per CDR3 protein. The profile shows about 780,000 distinct CDR3 sequences, around 62% of them singletons. The sequence was obtained from a young man in good health. Sequencing used blood. The rearrangement uses TRBV3-1 and TRBJ2-1; 10 nucleotides align to TRBD2. This CDR3 is CASSHLAGALSLSSYNEQFF. In nucleotides, the CDR3 is TGTGCCAGCAGCCACCTAGCGGGGGCCCTTAGTTTAAGCTCCTACAATGAGCAGTTCTTC.